One and the same sample provided the 7 T cell receptor beta chains below, sequenced in a study of cytomegalovirus exposure and HLA in healthy donors. The primer mix had 60 Vbeta and 13 Jbeta primers. Clones were read by immunoSEQ multiplex PCR, and TCRdb kept only the in-frame ones, dropping some. The repertoire has about 200,000 clones, approximately 80% of them found once; the top ten carry around 15%. Material for sequencing was PBMCs. These receptors came from a man aged 35 to 55 in good health and CMV-seronegative.

The rearrangement links TRBV5-4 to TRBJ2-7, with D hard to call. Trimming stripped 0 bases from V and 3 bases from J, with 4 bases between. CDR3 size: 12 residues. Germline-derived CDR1 and CDR2 are SGHNT and YYREEE (reference sequence). CDR3 amino acids: CASSLDLYEQYF. CDR3 DNA sequence: TGTGCCAGCAGCTTGGATCTCTACGAGCAGTACTTC.

The chain links TRBV2 to TRBJ1-1; D possibly corresponds to TRBD1 (5 bases). There are 13 residues in the CDR3. Trimming stripped 5 bases from V and 2 bases from J, with 9 bases between. Germline assignment: CDR1 SNHLY and CDR2 FYNNEI. CDR3 region: CASSPTDNTEAFF. CDR3 nucleotide sequence: TGTGCCAGCAGTCCGACAGACAACACTGAAGCTTTCTTT.

About this clone itself: Its ends do not fully match the called genes, so a read error is possible. This sample also contains other DNA sequences that code for the same CDR3. J is TRBJ2-1 and V is TRBV4-1; tentative D call: TRBD1 (6 bases). The CDR3 runs to 16 residues. CDR1 is MGHRA and CDR2 is YSYEKL in the germline V gene. CDR3 loop: CASSQGGTNVYNEQFF. The CDR3 nucleotides are TGCGCCAGCAGCCAAGGAGGGACAAATGTGTACAACGAGCAGTTCTTC.

This sequence joins TRBV9 and TRBJ2-1; 7 nucleotides match TRBD1. The V segment lost 4 bases and the J segment 4 bases; nucleotides outside the gene matches: 8. This CDR3 is 15 amino acids long. Per germline, CDR1 SGDLS and CDR2 YYNGEE. CDR3 residues: CASSLQGPGYNEQFF. The CDR3 nucleotides read TGTGCCAGCAGCCTACAGGGGCCGGGGTACAATGAGCAGTTCTTC.

The chain uses TRBV5-1 and TRBJ2-1, with D tentatively TRBD2 (7 bases). The CDR3 runs 17 residues. V was shortened by 4 bases and J by 6 bases, with 23 bases between the two germline ends. Germline V gene lookup returns CDR1 SGHRS and CDR2 YFSETQ. The CDR3 coding sequence is TGCGCCAGCAGCGCGGGGGCAGGGGACCCCCGGCCCAATGAGCAGTTCTTC. As protein: CASSAGAGDPRPNEQFF.

The rearrangement links TRBV7-3 to TRBJ2-1, with 13 nucleotides matching TRBD2. J gave up 5 bases and V 4 bases, and 8 bases lay outside the gene matches. The CDR3 length is 17 residues. The germline V gene encodes CDR1 SGHTA and CDR2 FQGTGA. The CDR3 DNA reads TGTGCCAGCAGCTCCGGTCTCGGGACTAGCGGGAACAATGAGCAGTTCTTC. It is translated as CASSSGLGTSGNNEQFF.

The chain recombines TRBV1 with TRBJ2-3; the table's D call TRBD1 went unverified against the DNA. TRBV1 is shown as a pseudogene. This CDR3 comprises 16 residues. CDR3 coding DNA: TGCACCAGCAGCCGCCGGGACAGATCTAGCACAGATACGCAGTATTTT. This sequence encodes CTSSRRDRSSTDTQYF.